The T cell receptor beta chain under discussion was sequenced for a study of beta chain features in type 1 diabetes. Concerning this clone itself: Other DNA sequences in this specimen translate into the identical CDR3.

Trimming stripped 2 bases from V and 0 bases from J, with 7 bases between. Germline values: CDR1 GTSNPN, CDR2 SVGIG (reference sequence). This CDR3 has 14 residues. Isolated RNA was reverse transcribed in full, so expressed TCRB transcripts were sequenced. TCRdb's copy holds only in-frame clones and misses some; the assay was immunoSEQ multiplex PCR. Here the sample spans more than 120,000 clones, about 9.4% being singletons. This clonotype originated in a man between 18 and 29 years old in good health. The specimen was naive CD4+ T cells from blood. The chain has TRBV30 and TRBJ1-4, with D perhaps TRBD1 (6 bases). CDR3 in DNA: TGTGCCTGGAGTAGGACAGCAACTAATGAAAAACTGTTTTTT. This translates into CAWSRTATNEKLFF.